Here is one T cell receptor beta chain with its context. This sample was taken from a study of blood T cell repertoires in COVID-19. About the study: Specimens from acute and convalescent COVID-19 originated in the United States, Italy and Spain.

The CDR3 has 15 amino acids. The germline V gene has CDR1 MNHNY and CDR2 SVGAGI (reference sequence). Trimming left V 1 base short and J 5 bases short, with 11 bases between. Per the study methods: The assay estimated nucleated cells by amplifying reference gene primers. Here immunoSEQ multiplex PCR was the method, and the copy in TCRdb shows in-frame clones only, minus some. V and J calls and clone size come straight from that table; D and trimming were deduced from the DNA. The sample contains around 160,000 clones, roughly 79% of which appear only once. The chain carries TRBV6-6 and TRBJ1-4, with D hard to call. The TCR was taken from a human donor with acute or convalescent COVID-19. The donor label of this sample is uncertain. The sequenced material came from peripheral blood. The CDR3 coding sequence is TGTGCCAGCAGTTACTTGCCCGACAAGAATGAAAAACTGTTTTTT. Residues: CASSYLPDKNEKLFF.